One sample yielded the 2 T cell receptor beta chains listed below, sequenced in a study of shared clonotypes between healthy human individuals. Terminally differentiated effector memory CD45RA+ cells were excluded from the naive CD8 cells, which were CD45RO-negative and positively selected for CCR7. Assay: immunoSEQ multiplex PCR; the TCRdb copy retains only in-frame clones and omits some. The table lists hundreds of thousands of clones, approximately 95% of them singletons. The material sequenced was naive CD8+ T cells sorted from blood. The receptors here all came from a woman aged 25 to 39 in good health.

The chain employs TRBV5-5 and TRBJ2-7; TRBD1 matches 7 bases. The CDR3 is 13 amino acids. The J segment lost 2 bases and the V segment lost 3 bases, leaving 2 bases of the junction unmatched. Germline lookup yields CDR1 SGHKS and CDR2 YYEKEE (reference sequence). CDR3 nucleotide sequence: TGTGCCAGCAGCTCGGGACAGACCTACGAGCAGTACTTC. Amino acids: CASSSGQTYEQYF.

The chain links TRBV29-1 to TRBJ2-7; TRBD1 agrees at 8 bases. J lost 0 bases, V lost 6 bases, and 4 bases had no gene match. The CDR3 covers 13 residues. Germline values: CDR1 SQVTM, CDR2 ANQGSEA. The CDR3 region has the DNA TGCAGCGTCCGGACAGGGAGCTCCTACGAGCAGTACTTC. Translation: CSVRTGSSYEQYF.